Listed here are 5 T cell receptor beta chains from one sample, sequenced in a study of neurological immune-mediated disorders (dated by TCRdb to between 2018 and 2020). The library was made by 5' RACE. TCRdb names Illumina HiSeq 2500 as the instrument used. TCRdb's own reprocessing of the public reads used fastp at Q25 and MiXCR and kept productive beta chains. One record per CDR3 amino acid sequence lists the most common genes and DNA. The sample table holds over 45,000 distinct CDR3 sequences, of which 2.5% to 3.5% were seen once. The ten largest clonotypes hold approximately 16% of the sample. Source material: PBMCs. Source of these receptors: a woman aged 50 to 60 with multiple sclerosis.

This clonotype was counted only a few times. V gene TRBV6-1 combines with J gene TRBJ1-4, with 9 bases that match TRBD1. Germline V gene lookup returns CDR1 MNHNS and CDR2 SASEGT. The CDR3 contains 14 residues. V lost 6 bases and J lost 7; bases outside the gene matches: 6. As DNA, the CDR3 is TGTGCCAGCAGGAGCGGGACAGGGAGTGAAAAACTGTTTTTT. As protein: CASRSGTGSEKLFF.

This clonotype was seen ten or more times. The V and J genes are TRBV20-1 and TRBJ2-2, with 9 bases matching TRBD2. The CDR3 loop spans 15 amino acids. J was trimmed by 3 bases and V by 3 bases; bases with no gene match: 5. The germline V gene has CDR1 DFQATT and CDR2 SNEGSKA (reference sequence). The DNA for the CDR3 is TGCAGTGCTAGTGGTTCTAGCGGGGACACCGGGGAGCTGTTTTTT. The encoded protein is CSASGSSGDTGELFF.

On this clonotype: Lacking the conserved final phenylalanine or tryptophan, this CDR3 likely reflects a read error. The chain recombines TRBV11-2 with TRBJ2-7; no clear D. The germline V gene has CDR1 SGHAT and CDR2 FQNNGV. This CDR3 is built from 13 residues. Trimming took off 4 bases at V and 5 bases at J, with 12 bases between the two ends. Here the CDR3 reads CASSSALGDEQYN. In DNA, the CDR3 is TGTGCCAGCAGCTCCGCCCTTGGAGACGAGCAGTACAAC.

This clonotype has at least ten counts. This sequence joins TRBV10-3 and TRBJ1-1; no reliable D call. From germline, CDR1 is ENHRY and CDR2 SYGVKD. V was clipped by 4 bases and J by 8 bases, with 14 bases between them. CDR3 length: 13 amino acids. The CDR3 nucleotides read TGTGCCATCAGTGGCTCTCCGCCGGCAGAAGCTTTCTTT. Protein: CAISGSPPAEAFF.

The sample holds many counts of this clonotype. V gene TRBV5-1 combines with J gene TRBJ2-7; D is possibly TRBD1 (6 bases). This CDR3 is built from 14 residues. Trimming left V 0 bases short and J 2 bases short, with 9 bases between. Germline loops: CDR1 SGHRS, CDR2 YFSETQ. The CDR3 coding sequence is TGCGCCAGCAGCTTGGCGGCAGGGGCCTACGAGCAGTACGTC. This translates into CASSLAAGAYEQYV.